A selection of T cell receptor beta chains follows, all from one sample in a study of T cell responses to AZD1222 COVID-19 vaccine. Using immunoSEQ multiplex PCR, the repertoire was profiled, and TCRdb retains in-frame clones only, with some absent. Among 140,000 to 150,000 clones listed, 80% to 95% were seen once. The specimen comprised peripheral blood, sampled on day 0 of MenACWY control vaccination. The receptors shown here come from an adult in good health. Each CDR3 is given with its conserved first and last residue. The order of the fields is V gene, clone size, D gene, J gene, CDR3 protein, CDR3 DNA. The D gene is left open where the match is weak. Some rows mark clone size as missing; the rest say once, few, many or name a class of expanded clone.

V gene: TRBV5-6; clone size: few; D gene: .; J gene: TRBJ2-1; CDR3 protein: CASSLAGEGAVYNEQFF; CDR3 DNA: TGTGCCAGCAGCTTGGCCGGGGAGGGGGCCGTCTACAATGAGCAGTTCTTC
V gene: TRBV5-8; clone size: .; D gene: .; J gene: TRBJ1-5; CDR3 protein: CASSLEKGLSNQPQHF; CDR3 DNA: TGTGCCAGCAGCTTGGAAAAGGGGCTGAGCAATCAGCCCCAGCATTTT
V gene: TRBV6-6; clone size: once; D gene: TRBD1; J gene: TRBJ1-5; CDR3 protein: CASSTGTGGSWQPQHF; CDR3 DNA: TGTGCCAGCAGTACCGGGACAGGGGGCTCGTGGCAGCCCCAGCATTTT
V gene: TRBV6-5; clone size: .; D gene: .; J gene: TRBJ1-5; CDR3 protein: CASSRLNQPQHF; CDR3 DNA: TGTGCCAGCAGCCGTCTTAATCAGCCCCAGCATTTT
V gene: TRBV27; clone size: once; D gene: TRBD1; J gene: TRBJ2-3; CDR3 protein: CASSYYRGSSTDTQYF; CDR3 DNA: TGTGCCAGCAGTTACTACAGGGGGTCTAGCACAGATACGCAGTATTTT
V gene: TRBV30; clone size: .; D gene: .; J gene: TRBJ2-5; CDR3 protein: CAWSEGLEGTQYF; CDR3 DNA: TGTGCCTGGAGTGAGGGCCTCGAGGGGACCCAGTACTTC
V gene: TRBV21-1; clone size: once; D gene: .; J gene: TRBJ1-2; CDR3 protein: CASSNYSGTGPLYGYTF; CDR3 DNA: TGTGCCAGCAGCAACTACTCCGGGACAGGGCCACTCTATGGCTACACCTTC
V gene: TRBV6-5; clone size: .; D gene: .; J gene: TRBJ2-1; CDR3 protein: CASSYRQYNEQFF; CDR3 DNA: TGTGCCAGCAGTTACCGGCAGTACAATGAGCAGTTCTTC
V gene: TRBV6-2/TRBV6-3; clone size: .; D gene: .; J gene: TRBJ1-1; CDR3 protein: CASSYSIRSSRGGARGTEAFF; CDR3 DNA: TGTGCCAGCAGTTACTCGATCCGCAGTTCCCGCGGGGGGGCTAGGGGCACTGAAGCTTTCTTT
V gene: TRBV6-5; clone size: .; D gene: .; J gene: TRBJ1-5; CDR3 protein: CASSMSQSNQPQHF; CDR3 DNA: TGTGCCAGCAGTATGAGTCAAAGCAATCAGCCCCAGCATTTT
V gene: TRBV5-1; clone size: .; D gene: .; J gene: TRBJ1-4; CDR3 protein: CASSTDSRNEKLFF; CDR3 DNA: TGCGCCAGCTCGACGGACAGCCGTAATGAAAAACTGTTTTTT
V gene: TRBV27; clone size: once; D gene: TRBD1; J gene: TRBJ2-3; CDR3 protein: CASSSRDRVWDTQYF; CDR3 DNA: TGTGCCAGCAGTTCCCGTGACAGGGTCTGGGATACGCAGTATTTT
V gene: TRBV30; clone size: few; D gene: .; J gene: TRBJ1-6; CDR3 protein: CAWSPPKSSYNSPLHF; CDR3 DNA: TGTGCCTGGAGCCCCCCCAAGAGCTCCTATAATTCACCCCTCCACTTT
V gene: TRBV4-2; clone size: .; D gene: TRBD2; J gene: TRBJ2-1; CDR3 protein: CASSQDPGRKSEQFF; CDR3 DNA: TGTGCCAGCAGCCAAGATCCCGGGAGGAAGAGTGAGCAGTTCTTC
V gene: TRBV20-1; clone size: .; D gene: .; J gene: TRBJ1-1; CDR3 protein: CSASPHLNTEAFF; CDR3 DNA: TGCAGTGCTAGTCCGCATTTGAACACTGAAGCTTTCTTT
V gene: TRBV19; clone size: .; D gene: .; J gene: TRBJ2-1; CDR3 protein: CASTKGGVISYNEQFF; CDR3 DNA: TGTGCCAGTACCAAAGGGGGAGTCATTTCCTACAATGAGCAGTTCTTC
V gene: TRBV6-5; clone size: .; D gene: .; J gene: TRBJ2-7; CDR3 protein: CASSRRASHYEQYF; CDR3 DNA: TGTGCCAGCAGCAGACGGGCGAGCCACTACGAGCAGTACTTC
V gene: TRBV27; clone size: .; D gene: .; J gene: TRBJ2-1; CDR3 protein: CASSYRSAYNEQFF; CDR3 DNA: TGTGCCAGCAGTTATAGGTCGGCCTACAATGAGCAGTTCTTC
V gene: TRBV5-6; clone size: .; D gene: .; J gene: TRBJ1-1; CDR3 protein: CASSLASLNTEAFF; CDR3 DNA: TGTGCCAGCAGCTTGGCCAGCTTGAACACTGAAGCTTTCTTT
V gene: TRBV9; clone size: .; D gene: .; J gene: TRBJ1-2; CDR3 protein: CASSVGEWTASGYTF; CDR3 DNA: TGTGCCAGCAGCGTAGGGGAATGGACAGCGAGTGGCTACACCTTC
V gene: TRBV3-1/TRBV3-2; clone size: .; D gene: .; J gene: TRBJ1-3; CDR3 protein: CASSQVLLHARNTIYF; CDR3 DNA: TGTGCCAGCAGCCAGGTACTTCTACACGCACGAAACACCATATATTTT
V gene: TRBV11-3; clone size: .; D gene: TRBD1; J gene: TRBJ2-1; CDR3 protein: CASSDGTGLYEQFF; CDR3 DNA: TGTGCCAGCAGCGATGGGACAGGGTTGTATGAGCAGTTCTTC
V gene: TRBV10-2; clone size: few; D gene: .; J gene: TRBJ2-1; CDR3 protein: CASRYVVAVYNEQFF; CDR3 DNA: TGCGCCAGCAGGTACGTCGTGGCTGTTTACAATGAGCAGTTCTTC
V gene: TRBV4-1; clone size: once; D gene: .; J gene: TRBJ2-2; CDR3 protein: CASRPNTGELFF; CDR3 DNA: TGCGCCAGCAGACCTAACACCGGGGAGCTGTTTTTT
V gene: TRBV2; clone size: .; D gene: .; J gene: TRBJ1-3; CDR3 protein: CASSEGGYSGNTIYF; CDR3 DNA: TGTGCCAGCAGTGAAGGCGGATACTCTGGAAACACCATATATTTT
V gene: TRBV4-1; clone size: .; D gene: .; J gene: TRBJ2-7; CDR3 protein: CASSQFQGYEQYF; CDR3 DNA: TGCGCCAGCAGCCAGTTTCAGGGCTACGAGCAGTACTTC
V gene: TRBV28; clone size: .; D gene: .; J gene: TRBJ1-1; CDR3 protein: CASSFRQNTEAFF; CDR3 DNA: TGTGCCAGCAGTTTTCGACAGAACACTGAAGCTTTCTTT
V gene: TRBV6-5; clone size: .; D gene: TRBD1; J gene: TRBJ2-7; CDR3 protein: CASSNRQGEYF; CDR3 DNA: TGTGCCAGCAGTAACAGACAGGGGGAGTACTTC
V gene: TRBV19; clone size: .; D gene: .; J gene: TRBJ1-5; CDR3 protein: CASNRGPGGNQPQHF; CDR3 DNA: TGTGCCAGTAACCGAGGGCCAGGGGGCAATCAGCCCCAGCATTTT
V gene: TRBV24-1; clone size: .; D gene: TRBD1; J gene: TRBJ2-1; CDR3 protein: CATSDPNDRASYNEQFF; CDR3 DNA: TGTGCCACCAGTGATCCGAACGACAGGGCCTCCTACAATGAGCAGTTCTTC
V gene: TRBV9; clone size: few; D gene: .; J gene: TRBJ1-2; CDR3 protein: CASTSGGGGYGYTF; CDR3 DNA: TGTGCCAGCACCTCGGGGGGCGGTGGTTATGGCTACACCTTC
V gene: TRBV7-2; clone size: .; D gene: TRBD2; J gene: TRBJ2-1; CDR3 protein: CASTRLAGEYNEQFF; CDR3 DNA: TGTGCCAGCACGCGACTAGCGGGAGAATACAATGAGCAGTTCTTC
V gene: TRBV6-5; clone size: .; D gene: .; J gene: TRBJ1-5; CDR3 protein: CASSYGEGSNQPQHF; CDR3 DNA: TGTGCCAGCAGTTACGGGGAGGGGAGCAATCAGCCCCAGCATTTT
V gene: TRBV5-1; clone size: .; D gene: .; J gene: TRBJ2-5; CDR3 protein: CASSLVGLPLANQETQYF; CDR3 DNA: TGCGCCAGCAGCTTGGTGGGCCTCCCGCTAGCAAATCAAGAGACCCAGTACTTC
V gene: TRBV28; clone size: .; D gene: TRBD1; J gene: TRBJ2-1; CDR3 protein: CASSLSGQGPFF; CDR3 DNA: TGTGCCAGCAGTTTGAGCGGACAGGGTCCGTTCTTC
V gene: TRBV5-4; clone size: once; D gene: .; J gene: TRBJ2-5; CDR3 protein: CASRLDSAETQYF; CDR3 DNA: TGTGCCAGCAGGCTGGACTCCGCGGAGACCCAGTACTTC
V gene: TRBV15; clone size: .; D gene: TRBD1; J gene: TRBJ1-2; CDR3 protein: CATSRDSWTGPPYGYTF; CDR3 DNA: TGTGCCACCAGCAGAGATTCCTGGACAGGGCCCCCCTATGGCTACACCTTC
V gene: TRBV10-3; clone size: .; D gene: .; J gene: TRBJ1-1; CDR3 protein: CAISEISGNTEAFF; CDR3 DNA: TGTGCCATCAGTGAGATTTCGGGGAACACTGAAGCTTTCTTT
V gene: TRBV6-6; clone size: .; D gene: TRBD1; J gene: TRBJ2-1; CDR3 protein: CASDRGLYNEQFF; CDR3 DNA: TGTGCCAGTGACAGGGGGCTCTATAATGAGCAGTTCTTC
V gene: TRBV11-2; clone size: .; D gene: .; J gene: TRBJ1-1; CDR3 protein: CASSLVIWNTEAFF; CDR3 DNA: TGTGCCAGCAGCTTAGTTATCTGGAACACTGAAGCTTTCTTT
V gene: TRBV5-1; clone size: .; D gene: .; J gene: TRBJ2-1; CDR3 protein: CASSSTFESYNEQFF; CDR3 DNA: TGCGCCAGCAGCTCGACCTTCGAATCCTACAATGAGCAGTTCTTC
V gene: TRBV28; clone size: .; D gene: .; J gene: TRBJ1-5; CDR3 protein: CAGGPGQFNQPQHF; CDR3 DNA: TGTGCCGGGGGCCCAGGACAGTTCAATCAGCCCCAGCATTTT
V gene: TRBV13; clone size: .; D gene: TRBD1; J gene: TRBJ2-3; CDR3 protein: CASSFRGRNTQYF; CDR3 DNA: TGTGCCAGCAGCTTCAGGGGGCGGAATACGCAGTATTTT
V gene: TRBV5-8; clone size: .; D gene: .; J gene: TRBJ1-1; CDR3 protein: CASSMDRLMNTEAFF; CDR3 DNA: TGTGCCAGCAGCATGGACAGACTGATGAACACTGAAGCTTTCTTT
V gene: TRBV5-4; clone size: .; D gene: TRBD1; J gene: TRBJ1-2; CDR3 protein: CASSSGQGGYGYTF; CDR3 DNA: TGTGCCAGCAGCTCAGGACAGGGTGGGTATGGCTACACCTTC
V gene: TRBV18; clone size: .; D gene: .; J gene: TRBJ1-1; CDR3 protein: CASSDQGNTEAFF; CDR3 DNA: TGTGCCAGCTCAGACCAGGGGAACACTGAAGCTTTCTTT
V gene: TRBV25-1; clone size: .; D gene: TRBD1; J gene: TRBJ2-5; CDR3 protein: CASSREGGQGRETQYF; CDR3 DNA: TGTGCCAGCAGCCGCGAGGGGGGACAGGGCAGGGAGACCCAGTACTTC
V gene: TRBV10-2; clone size: .; D gene: .; J gene: TRBJ2-5; CDR3 protein: CASSDWLPQETQYF; CDR3 DNA: TGCGCCAGCAGTGATTGGCTACCTCAAGAGACCCAGTACTTC
V gene: TRBV10-3; clone size: .; D gene: TRBD1; J gene: TRBJ1-1; CDR3 protein: CAIGAGGQNTEAFF; CDR3 DNA: TGTGCCATCGGGGCAGGGGGCCAGAACACTGAAGCTTTCTTT
V gene: TRBV5-5; clone size: .; D gene: .; J gene: TRBJ1-3; CDR3 protein: CASSLTDGSGNTIYF; CDR3 DNA: TGTGCCAGCAGCTTGACGGACGGCTCTGGAAACACCATATATTTT
V gene: TRBV3-1/TRBV3-2; clone size: .; D gene: TRBD2; J gene: TRBJ2-1; CDR3 protein: CASSQWGGSIYNEQFF; CDR3 DNA: TGTGCCAGCAGCCAATGGGGGGGGAGCATCTACAATGAGCAGTTCTTC